Below are 4 T cell receptor beta chains sequenced from a single sample in a study of blood T cell repertoires in COVID-19. TCRdb keeps only in-frame clones here, not all; method: immunoSEQ multiplex PCR. In the table there are about 270,000 clones, about 81% of which are singletons. The sequenced material came from peripheral blood. These TCRs come from a human donor with COVID-19, enrolled during active disease. The donor label of this sample is uncertain.

The chain uses TRBV7-2 and TRBJ2-1; TRBD2 aligns across 7 bases. CDR1 is SGHTA and CDR2 is FQGNSA in the germline V gene. V lost 5 bases and J lost 7; bases outside the gene matches: 14. The CDR3 is made up of 16 amino acids. CDR3 nucleotides: TGTGCCAGCAGCATCCAATCTAGCGGAGTGGAGAATGAGCAGTTCTTC. It translates to CASSIQSSGVENEQFF.

This clone was recorded at least ten times. This chain connects TRBV28 to TRBJ2-2, with D perhaps TRBD2 (6 bases). Germline V CDR1 and CDR2: MDHEN, SYDVKM. The ends were cut back, 6 bases at V and 3 bases at J, with 11 bases in the middle. The CDR3 sequence is 14 residues long. CDR3: CASRFSSDTGELFF. The CDR3 nucleotides are TGTGCCAGCAGGTTTTCTAGCGACACCGGGGAGCTGTTTTTT.

The CDR3, as DNA: TGTGCCAGCAGTTCAGCTTTGGCGGCCCCGTGGGAAAAACTGTTTTTT. Translated: CASSSALAAPWEKLFF. The rearrangement links TRBV7-2 to TRBJ1-4; D is unresolved. The V gene lost 6 bases and the J gene lost 8 bases, with 22 bases spanning the gap. The CDR3 runs to 16 residues. The germline gives CDR1 SGHTA, CDR2 FQGNSA.

V and J are TRBV3-1 (or the pseudogene TRBV3-2) and TRBJ2-2; 12 bases agree with TRBD2. CDR1 is LGHDT and CDR2 is YNNKEL in the germline V gene (reference sequence). Trimming took 1 base from V and 8 from J; bases not matched to a gene: 2. The CDR3 totals 15 residues. The CDR3 is CASSQGLAGEGELFF. The CDR3 coding sequence is TGTGCCAGCAGCCAAGGACTAGCGGGAGAGGGGGAGCTGTTTTTT.